This T cell receptor (beta chain) was identified during a study of T cells in localized non-small cell lung cancer. Whole-study results and caveats: Uninvolved nearby lung showed the greatest T cell clonality, exceeding that found in tumor.

Notes on this clone: Its antigen is undetermined.

Trimming stripped 3 bases from V and 1 base from J, with 6 bases between. The CDR3 consists of 13 residues. Germline V gene sequence: CDR1 SQVTM, CDR2 ANQGSEA. Using immunoSEQ multiplex PCR, the repertoire was profiled, and TCRdb retains in-frame clones only, with some absent. Here the sample spans about 3,100 clones, roughly 29% being singletons. This TCR came from a woman aged 40 to 75 with stage I squamous cell lung carcinoma. J is TRBJ2-2 and V is TRBV29-1; D call uncertain. The material was lung tumor tissue, obtained before any cancer treatment. CDR3 in DNA: TGCAGCGTTGACGACTTGAACACCGGGGAGCTGTTTTTT. It is translated as CSVDDLNTGELFF.